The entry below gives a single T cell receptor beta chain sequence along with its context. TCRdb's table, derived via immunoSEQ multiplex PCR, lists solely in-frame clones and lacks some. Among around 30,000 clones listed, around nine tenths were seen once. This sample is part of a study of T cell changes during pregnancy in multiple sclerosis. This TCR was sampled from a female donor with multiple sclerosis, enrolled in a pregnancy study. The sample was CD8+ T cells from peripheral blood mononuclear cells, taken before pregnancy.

CDR3 sequence (DNA): TGTGCCACCAGCAGAGATCTCGGCACCTCCGAGGATGGCTACACCTTC. Amino acid sequence: CATSRDLGTSEDGYTF. The chain links TRBV15 to TRBJ1-2, with no clear D. Germline V gives CDR1 LNHNV, CDR2 YYDKDF (reference sequence). V lost 0 bases, J lost 6 bases, and 17 bases lay in between. CDR3 length: 16 amino acids.